The following is a TCR beta chain sequence with its context. Its antigen remains unidentified. The record originates from a study of cytomegalovirus exposure and HLA in healthy donors. The overall study: From 190 million or so T cells, an earlier analysis saw roughly 100 million unique TCR beta sequences. Study observations and caveats: Earlier results showed most TCR beta V segments being productive about 90% or about 30% of the time. Rates of TCR association differed by HLA locus in a later analysis, with DRB1 highest and HLA-C lowest.

Vbeta (60) and Jbeta (13) primers were used in the PCR. Sequencing used immunoSEQ multiplex PCR; TCRdb keeps in-frame clones, though not all of them. The sample holds some 90,000 clones; over 65% are singletons and the top ten take 9% to 12%. The germline V gene has CDR1 SEHNR and CDR2 FQNEAQ (reference sequence). CDR3 length equals 13 residues. J lost 7 bases, V lost 5 bases, and 2 bases had no gene match. Nominally healthy donors were sampled, though unrecorded immune exposures were likely. Sequenced input: PBMCs. J is TRBJ1-2 and V is TRBV7-9; 12 bases are shared with TRBD1. The TCR comes from a human donor in good health. Written as DNA, the CDR3 is TGTGCCAGCAGCCCGGGACAGGGGGCTGGCTACACCTTC. Encoded protein: CASSPGQGAGYTF.